The clone carrying this TCR beta chain was recorded at least ten times. The source of the sample is a study of neurological immune-mediated disorders. Each TCR transcript was tagged with a 10-nucleotide random UMI during 5'RACE. TCRdb re-analysed the 5' RACE reads in MiXCR, keeping a single row per CDR3 protein. In the table there are around 71,000 distinct CDR3 sequences, roughly 15% of which are singletons. V lost 1 base, J lost 7 bases, and 1 base lay in between. The CDR3 sequence is 11 residues long. Germline values: CDR1 KGHDR, CDR2 SFDVKD. This sample's time point: longitudinal time-point 1 (baseline). PBMCs stored at -80 C, 2 million in total, were the source of the unsorted libraries.

This TCR came from a female donor with HTLV-1-associated myelopathy (HAM/TSP). The sample was PBMCs. The chain combines TRBV24-1 with TRBJ2-1; D remains unclear. CDR3 nucleotides: TGTGCCACCAGTGATTTAAATGAGCAGTTCTTC. Translating gives CATSDLNEQFF.